This T cell receptor (beta chain) was found in a study of vaccination effects on CD4 cells after COVID-19. Study at large: Post-vaccine sampling occurred a median 72 days after the second dose.

CDR1 and CDR2 from the germline V gene are SQVTM and ANQGSEA. This CDR3 is built from 12 residues. Between the trimmed V and J ends, which lost 7 bases and 2 bases, there was a span of 11 bases. Expansion with viral peptide pools was applied to antigen-specific CD4+ T cells by the ViraFEST assay prior to sequencing. When 10 to 11 days of culture had elapsed, CD4+ T cells were isolated. Either the mRNA-1273 or the BNT162b2 vaccine was given to participants as two doses. Assay: immunoSEQ multiplex PCR; the TCRdb copy retains only in-frame clones and omits some. Here the sample spans tens of thousands of clones, roughly 72% being singletons. Turning to this clone: Its specificity is unknown.

The TCR originated in a human donor who received a COVID-19 vaccine. The rearrangement joins TRBV29-1 to TRBJ2-5, with D possibly TRBD1 on 6 matching bases. The sequencing used CD4+ T cells from PBMCs cultured with HCoV-229E spike peptides, collected after COVID-19 vaccination. CDR3 in amino acids: CSARQDQETQYF. CDR3 DNA: TGCAGCGCTAGACAGGATCAAGAGACCCAGTACTTC.